Shown below are 10 T cell receptor beta chains from a single sample sequenced in a study of CD8 T cells in ankylosing spondylitis. TCRdb used MiXCR to reprocess the 5' RACE reads, holding one entry per CDR3 protein. The profile shows some 29,000 distinct CDR3 sequences, about 7% of them singletons. Sequences were obtained from blood, either unsorted or a sorted T cell fraction (not recorded which). All receptors derive from a male donor with ankylosing spondylitis or in good health (not recorded which).

This clonotype was seen many times. The chain joins TRBV15 to TRBJ2-5, with a weak D call TRBD2 (6 bases). The V end lost 8 bases, the J end lost 5 bases, and 21 bases lay between the germline ends. Germline loops: CDR1 LNHNV, CDR2 YYDKDF (reference sequence). The CDR3 runs to 15 residues. The CDR3 nucleotides are TGTGCCACCGTTAACTCGCGGGACGGTCGGGAGACCCAGTACTTC. Protein product: CATVNSRDGRETQYF.

In this sample, this clonotype turned up many times. This chain links TRBV28 with TRBJ2-1; TRBD1 aligns across 9 bases. The trim removed 9 bases at V and 7 bases at J, leaving 10 bases unmatched. The CDR3 has 14 residues. Germline loops: CDR1 MDHEN, CDR2 SYDVKM. The CDR3 bases are TGTGCCAGTCACCCCCGGGACAGGGTTAATGAGCAGTTCTTC. Amino acid sequence: CASHPRDRVNEQFF.

This clonotype has a count of ten or more. This chain joins TRBV12-3 or TRBV12-4 and TRBJ1-5; D unresolved. Trimming took 5 bases from V and 3 from J, leaving 5 bases between them. The CDR3 extends over 12 amino acids. The CDR3 region has the DNA TGTGCCAGCAGTGGAACCAATCAGCCCCAGCATTTT. It translates to CASSGTNQPQHF.

This clonotype was seen at least ten times. The chain links TRBV12-3 or TRBV12-4 to TRBJ2-5; the D call may be TRBD1 or TRBD2 (5 bases each). CDR3 length equals 15 residues. V lost 2 bases and J lost 2, with 12 bases in between. The CDR3 bases are TGTGCCAGCAGTTTAAACGGGGACGGACAAGAGACCCAGTACTTC. This codes for CASSLNGDGQETQYF.

In its sample, this clonotype was seen a few times. The chain links TRBV7-9 to TRBJ2-7; D gene unclear. Germline-derived CDR1 and CDR2 are SEHNR and FQNEAQ (reference sequence). This CDR3 comprises 12 residues. The germline V and J ends were trimmed by 4 bases and 6 bases, with 10 bases remaining between them. CDR3 sequence: CASSSGSPEQYF. Here the CDR3 DNA reads TGTGCCAGCAGCTCGGGTTCCCCCGAGCAGTACTTC.

At least ten counts were recorded for this clonotype. The chain recombines TRBV20-1 with TRBJ2-1; 9 bases agree with TRBD2. With 0 bases clipped from V and 2 bases from J, the junction kept 5 bases outside the gene matches. CDR1 and CDR2 (germline): DFQATT, SNEGSKA (reference sequence). The CDR3 extends over 16 amino acids. This chain's CDR3 is CSARDQVAGAYNEQFF. The DNA for the CDR3 is TGCAGTGCTAGAGATCAGGTAGCGGGGGCCTACAATGAGCAGTTCTTC.

This clonotype occurred many times. V gene TRBV11-2 combines with J gene TRBJ2-3; 12 bases are a match to TRBD2. This CDR3 has 18 amino acids. The germline gives CDR1 SGHAT, CDR2 FQNNGV. The ends lost 2 bases at V and 2 bases at J; junction bases unmatched: 8. The CDR3 DNA reads as TGTGCCAGCAGCTTAATGTCTAGCGGGAGGGAAATCACAGATACGCAGTATTTT. This translates into CASSLMSSGREITDTQYF.

There are a few counts of this clonotype. The CDR3 protein is CASSVGAVLGRETQYF. The CDR3 nucleotides are TGTGCCAGCAGCGTAGGTGCGGTCCTAGGTAGAGAGACCCAGTACTTC. This sequence joins TRBV9 and TRBJ2-5; D call uncertain. The CDR3 length is 16 residues. CDR1 and CDR2 from the germline V gene are SGDLS and YYNGEE. The V and J ends lost 0 bases and 4 bases respectively, with 16 bases between them.

This clonotype was counted at least ten times. The chain links TRBV5-1 to TRBJ2-2, with D maybe TRBD2 (5 bases). Trimming pared 6 bases from V and 1 base from J, leaving 13 bases between. CDR1 SGHRS and CDR2 YFSETQ come from the germline V gene. The CDR3 contains 15 residues. The CDR3 DNA follows: TGCGCCAGCACAGATACCAGCGGGAACACCGGGGAGCTGTTTTTT. Its protein product is CASTDTSGNTGELFF. Full variable domain (outside the CDR3, taken from reference TRBV5-1 and TRBJ2-2): KAGVTQTPRYLIKTRGQQVTLSCSPISGHRSVSWYQQTPGQGLQFLFEYFSETQRNKGNFPGRFSGRQFSNSRSEMNVSTLELGDSALYLCASTDTSGNTGELFFGEGSRLTVL.

This clonotype showed up just a few times. The genes are TRBV7-9 and TRBJ1-1; possible D gene TRBD1, 6 bases. Trimming took 7 bases from V and 0 from J, leaving 15 bases between them. This CDR3 spans 15 amino acids. Per the germline V gene, CDR1 is SEHNR and CDR2 is FQNEAQ (reference sequence). CDR3 region: CASNLGRDMNTEAFF. The CDR3 nucleotides read TGTGCCAGCAACCTCGGGCGGGACATGAACACTGAAGCTTTCTTT.